Here is one T cell receptor beta chain with its context. Its antigen remains unidentified. Clones were read by immunoSEQ multiplex PCR, and TCRdb kept only the in-frame ones, dropping some. The table records about 1.5 million clones, roughly 98% of them present only once. Investigators divided CD4+ cells into CD45RA+ naive and CD45RA-negative memory subsets. CDR1 is SGHRS and CDR2 is YFSETQ in the germline V gene. The length of the CDR3 is 16 residues. V trimming: 3 bases; J trimming: 3 bases; junction bases outside the gene matches: 4. This sample was taken from a study of shared clonotypes between healthy human individuals. Study in general: Per donor, three plates held CD4 naive cells, three held CD4 memory, two held CD8 naive and one held CD8 memory.

Findings of the study overall: The study found lower generation probabilities in non-shared clonotypes than in those shared by all four donors. The study drew on few donors, limiting represented genetic and exposure-history diversity.

The sequenced sample consisted of naive CD4+ T cells sorted from blood. The subset is: CD45RA+ positively selected. This receptor was obtained from a man aged 25-45 years in good health. The J gene is TRBJ2-2, the V gene TRBV5-1, with 11 bases that match TRBD2. CDR3 DNA sequence: TGCGCCAGCAGCTGGGGGACTAGCGGTTACACCGGGGAGCTGTTTTTT. Its protein product is CASSWGTSGYTGELFF.